The clone carrying this TCR beta chain appeared a single time. This entry belongs to a study of blood T cell repertoires in COVID-19. Study as a whole: Acute and convalescent COVID-19 samples came from the United States, Italy and Spain. The analysed material was cDNA or gDNA that came from T cells, B-cell-depleted T cells, or PBMCs.

CDR3 length: 18 residues. CDR1 and CDR2 (germline): MNHNS, SASEGT. After removal of 4 bases from V and 4 bases from J, the junction contained 15 bases not matched to a gene. In the original workflow: Using reference gene primer amplification, nucleated cell counts were estimated. Assay: immunoSEQ multiplex PCR; the TCRdb copy retains only in-frame clones and omits some. The V and J calls and clone size come from that table; D and trimming were worked out from the DNA. Of about 220,000 clones detected, 80% to 85% appear once; the ten largest clones hold 3% to 3.5%. The chain uses TRBV6-1 and TRBJ2-7; 11 bases are a match to TRBD1. Source material: peripheral blood. The clonotype was recovered from a woman aged 25 to 45 who had recovered from COVID-19. CDR3 residues: CASSANPLGQGARYEQYF. The CDR3 coding sequence is TGTGCCAGCAGTGCAAACCCTCTCGGACAGGGGGCGCGTTACGAGCAGTACTTC.